Ten or more counts support the clone carrying this T cell receptor (beta chain). No antigen is known for it. These data originate in a study of identical twins. A universal primer site was created by template switching, with the cDNA bearing unique molecular identifiers. TCRdb called the 5' RACE reads again in MiXCR, with one record for every CDR3 protein. The sample shows 420,000 or so distinct CDR3 sequences, approximately 17% of them seen only once. Trimming removed 7 bases from V and 8 bases from J, with 18 bases in between. This CDR3 has 14 amino acids. Whole-study findings and limits: In beta out-of-frame sequences, the excess sharing between twins was weaker.

The TCR was taken from a man between 45 and 60 years old in good health. V gene TRBV12-3 or TRBV12-4 combines with J gene TRBJ2-1, with a weak D call TRBD2 (6 bases). Sequenced input: naive T cells sorted from blood. CDR3 sequence (DNA): TGTGCCAGCACCATCCGGGGAGGTGGCCATGAGCAGTTCTTC. It translates to CASTIRGGGHEQFF.